The clone carrying this T cell receptor beta chain showed up many times. This beta chain represents an off-target read in a library built for alpha chains; its size is of limited meaning. Individually, TCR cDNA molecules were each labelled with a unique molecular identifier. One entry per CDR3 protein, called by TCRdb with MiXCR from the 5' RACE reads. The sample carries more than 10,000 distinct CDR3 sequences, roughly 5.2% recorded once. The CDR3 consists of 17 residues. Deletions cut 9 bases from V and 0 bases from J, with 20 bases between. The germline V gene has CDR1 MGHRA and CDR2 YSYEKL. This entry belongs to a study of spatial heterogeneity in lung cancer. The time point was: sample taken at primary tumor resection. Whole RNA was taken from tumor, nontumor lung or frozen PBMC; it was then sequenced unsorted.

The chain joins TRBV4-1 to TRBJ2-2; D may be TRBD1 (6 bases). This receptor was taken from a human donor with early-stage non-small cell lung cancer. Sequenced here: lung tumor tissue, sampled at surgery. The CDR3, as DNA: TGCGCCAGTCGAAGGCAGGGGCGCATCTCGAACACCGGGGAGCTGTTTTTT. This sequence encodes CASRRQGRISNTGELFF.